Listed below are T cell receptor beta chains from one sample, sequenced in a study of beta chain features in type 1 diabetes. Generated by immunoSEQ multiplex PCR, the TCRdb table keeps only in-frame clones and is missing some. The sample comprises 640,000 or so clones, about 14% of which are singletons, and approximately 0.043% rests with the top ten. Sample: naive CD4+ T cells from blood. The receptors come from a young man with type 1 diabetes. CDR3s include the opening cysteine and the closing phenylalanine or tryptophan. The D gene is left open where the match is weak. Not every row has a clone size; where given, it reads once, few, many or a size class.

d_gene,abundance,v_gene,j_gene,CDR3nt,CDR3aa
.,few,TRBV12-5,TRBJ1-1,TGTGCTAGTGGTTTGACTGGGGAGGGGAGGACTTTCTTT,CASGLTGEGRTFF
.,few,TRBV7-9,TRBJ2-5,TGTGCCAGCAGCTTAAGGGGGGTAGCGGGCCATCCCACCCAGTACTTC,CASSLRGVAGHPTQYF
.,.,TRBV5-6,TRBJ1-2,TGTGCCACCAGCCCTGGATGGAGCTATGGCTACACCTTC,CATSPGWSYGYTF
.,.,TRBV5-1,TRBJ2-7,TGCGCCAGCAGCTTGGCCCTACAGGGAACTACCTACGAGCAGTACTTC,CASSLALQGTTYEQYF
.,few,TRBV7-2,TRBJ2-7,TGTGCCAGCAGCTACTTTCTAGGGGTTGGGGAGCAGTACTTC,CASSYFLGVGEQYF
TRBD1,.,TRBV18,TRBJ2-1,TGTGCCAGCTCACCCCCGGGGACAGGGAACTACAATGAGCAGTTCTTC,CASSPPGTGNYNEQFF
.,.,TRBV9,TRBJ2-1,TGTGCCAGCAGCGTAGTGGTAGTAGGTAATGAGCAGTTCTTC,CASSVVVVGNEQFF
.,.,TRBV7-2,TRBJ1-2,TGTGCCGTCACACGAGCGGGTGTGGGGGACCCCGGCTACACCTTC,CAVTRAGVGDPGYTF
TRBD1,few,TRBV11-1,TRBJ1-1,TGTGCCAGCAGCACCCAAAGGGACAGCACTGAAGCTTTCTTT,CASSTQRDSTEAFF
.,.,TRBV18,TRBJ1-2,TGTGCCAGCTCACCTGGGACGGAAAGCTATGGCTACACCTTC,CASSPGTESYGYTF
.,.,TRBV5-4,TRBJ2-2,TGTGCCAGCAGCTTTGGAGGGGCCGGGGAGCTGTTTTTT,CASSFGGAGELFF